This TCR beta chain is from a study of blood T cell repertoires in COVID-19. At the level of the study: PBMCs, B-cell-depleted T cells, or T cells provided the cDNA or gDNA that made up the material.

Sequencing used immunoSEQ multiplex PCR; TCRdb keeps in-frame clones, though not all of them. The sample carries under 70,000 clones, about 82% recorded once. Germline CDR1 reads SGDLS; CDR2 reads YYNGEE. CDR3 length equals 15 residues. V lost 3 bases to trimming and J lost 7 bases, with 17 bases between them. The sequence came from a human donor in a cohort sampled during active COVID-19. The chain couples TRBV9 to TRBJ2-1; TRBD2 is a possible D gene (6 bases). The sample comprised peripheral blood. This CDR3 is CASSAKGGNHNEQFF. The CDR3, as DNA: TGTGCCAGCAGCGCGAAGGGAGGAAATCATAATGAGCAGTTCTTC.